This T cell receptor beta chain emerged from a study of cytomegalovirus exposure and HLA in healthy donors. The study's findings and limits: Overall, around 160 TCR beta chains were annotated as cytomegalovirus-associated. Across donors, sequencing depth was assumed by presence/absence analyses to be roughly uniform.

Germline-derived CDR1 and CDR2 are MDHEN and SYDVKM. The CDR3 runs 14 residues. V lost 1 base and J lost 6, with 12 bases in between. A multiplex PCR was run with 60 Vbeta primers and 13 Jbeta primers. TCRdb keeps only in-frame clones here, not all; method: immunoSEQ multiplex PCR. The repertoire holds 150,000 to 200,000 clones, around 80% seen once, with about 2.1% in the top ten. A note on this clone: Its antigen is not identified. This sample also contains other DNA sequences that code for the same CDR3.

The receptor's source is a man younger than 40 in good health and CMV-seronegative. Source material: PBMCs. This rearrangement joins TRBV28 to TRBJ1-1; tentatively, D is TRBD1 (5 bases). CDR3 amino acids: CASSLFSQGPEAFF. The CDR3, as DNA: TGTGCCAGCAGTTTATTCAGTCAGGGCCCTGAAGCTTTCTTT.